The T cell receptor beta chain described here comes from a study of identical twins. TCRdb reprocessed the 5' RACE reads with MiXCR, giving one entry per CDR3 protein. The table includes about 890,000 distinct CDR3 sequences, 12% detected once. The CDR3 consists of 15 residues. Trimming shortened V by 1 base and J by 6 bases, and 18 bases separated the two germline ends. Germline CDR1 DFQATT, CDR2 SNEGSKA (reference sequence). In regard to this clonotype: Antigen: not known.

Study conclusions and caveats: Beta out-of-frame twin sharing showed a weaker excess.

The same sample was also used in a study of yellow fever vaccine responses in identical twins. That study reports: Twins showed a vaccine T cell response that reportedly seemed partly convergent, partly personalized.

The TCR was taken from a woman aged 18-30 years in good health. The sample taken for sequencing was PBMCs. The chain links TRBV20-1 to TRBJ1-2, with D possibly TRBD1 on 5 matching bases. This chain's CDR3 is CSARAEGRVRDGYTF. In DNA, the CDR3 is TGCAGTGCTAGAGCCGAAGGCAGGGTTCGCGATGGCTACACCTTC.